The rows below give T cell receptor beta chains drawn from one sample of a study of blood T cell repertoires in COVID-19. Generated by immunoSEQ multiplex PCR, the TCRdb table keeps only in-frame clones and is missing some. The profile shows 230,000 or so clones, 83% of them singletons. The sample comprised peripheral blood. Receptors originate from a man in his forties or fifties with active or convalescent COVID-19. Each CDR3 is given with its conserved first and last residue. The order of the fields is clone size, J gene, D gene, V gene, CDR3 DNA, CDR3 protein. A D gene is named only where the DNA matches it firmly. Some rows mark clone size as missing; the rest say once, few, many or name a class of expanded clone.

- | TRBJ2-4 | - | TRBV3-1/TRBV3-2 | TGTGCCAGCAGCCAAGGACCCAGTACGGGGTCGGACATTCAGTACTTC | CASSQGPSTGSDIQYF
- | TRBJ1-1 | TRBD1 | TRBV3-1/TRBV3-2 | TGTGCCAGCAGACCCGGGACAGCCTCCCACACTGAAGCTTTCTTT | CASRPGTASHTEAFF
- | TRBJ2-1 | TRBD2 | TRBV3-1/TRBV3-2 | TGTGCCAGCAGCACCCGGACTAGCGAGGGTGAGCAGTTCTTC | CASSTRTSEGEQFF
- | TRBJ1-1 | - | TRBV14 | TGTGCCAGCAAGCAGGGTATTACGAACACTGAAGCTTTCTTT | CASKQGITNTEAFF
- | TRBJ1-5 | TRBD1 | TRBV4-3 | TGCGCCAGCAGCCTCGACAGGGCAGGACAGCCCCAGCATTTT | CASSLDRAGQPQHF
few | TRBJ1-1 | - | TRBV6-2/TRBV6-3 | TGTGCCAGCAGTCAGGGGTTCGCTGAAGCTTTCTTT | CASSQGFAEAFF
- | TRBJ1-2 | - | TRBV7-3 | TGTGCCAGCTCCCAGGGAAACATTAACTATGGCTACACCTTC | CASSQGNINYGYTF
- | TRBJ2-7 | TRBD1 | TRBV5-6 | TGTGCCAGCAGCCCCGGGACAGGCACTTCCCGCGAGCAGTACTTC | CASSPGTGTSREQYF
- | TRBJ1-2 | - | TRBV5-6 | TGTGCCAGCAGCCGTGAAGCACTTGGCTACACCTTC | CASSREALGYTF
- | TRBJ1-2 | - | TRBV30 | TGTGCCTGGGTCCCCCAGGGTGTCTATGGCTACACCTTC | CAWVPQGVYGYTF
- | TRBJ2-7 | - | TRBV11-1 | TGTGCCAGCAGCTTACGTCCCCAGGCTCACGAGCAGTACTTC | CASSLRPQAHEQYF
few | TRBJ2-3 | - | TRBV7-2 | TGTGCCAGCAGCTTAGACGGGGGGCGGGGATATACGCAGTATTTT | CASSLDGGRGYTQYF
- | TRBJ2-5 | - | TRBV28 | TGTGCCAGCAGTTACGACAGGGAGGATGTCGGGGAGACCCAGTACTTC | CASSYDREDVGETQYF
many | TRBJ2-7 | - | TRBV3-1/TRBV3-2 | TGTGCCAGCAGCGGAAATTCAGGGAACGAGCAGTACTTC | CASSGNSGNEQYF
- | TRBJ2-3 | TRBD1 | TRBV7-3 | TGTGCCAGCAGCTCCGACAGGGACAGTACGCAGTATTTT | CASSSDRDSTQYF
once | TRBJ2-1 | - | TRBV11-3 | TGTGCCAGCGGACCTGGACTCCGCCGAAGCAATGAGCAGTTCTTC | CASGPGLRRSNEQFF
- | TRBJ1-4 | - | TRBV30 | TGTGCCTGGAGTCCCCGATGGAGGGGAAAGGAAAAACTGTTTTTT | CAWSPRWRGKEKLFF
few | TRBJ1-1 | - | TRBV3-1/TRBV3-2 | TGTGCCAGCAGCCAAAGCGTCGGCGGCCTAAACACTGAAGCTTTCTTT | CASSQSVGGLNTEAFF
- | TRBJ1-1 | TRBD1 | TRBV7-9 | TGTGCCAGCAGCTCCGAGGACAGGGGGCGACTACTGAACACTGAAGCTTTCTTT | CASSSEDRGRLLNTEAFF
- | TRBJ2-2 | - | TRBV12-3/TRBV12-4 | TGTGCCAGCCGATATGGAGGGACCGGGGAGCTGTTTTTT | CASRYGGTGELFF
- | TRBJ2-7 | - | TRBV28 | TGTGCCAGTAGTCTAGGGGAGGCCTACGAGCAGTACTTC | CASSLGEAYEQYF
once | TRBJ2-1 | - | TRBV13 | TGTGCCAGCAGCTTATCAGGGACCTACAATGAGCAGTTCTTC | CASSLSGTYNEQFF
- | TRBJ1-1 | - | TRBV6-5 | TGTGCCAGCTCCAACGGTCTGAACACTGAAGCTTTCTTT | CASSNGLNTEAFF
- | TRBJ1-2 | - | TRBV6-6 | TGTGCCAGCAGTTACAAGAGTCTAGGGGAAGGCTACACCTTC | CASSYKSLGEGYTF
- | TRBJ2-3 | TRBD2 | TRBV19 | TGTGCCAGTAGTATCCCATTGGGCGGGAGCGCAGATACGCAGTATTTT | CASSIPLGGSADTQYF
- | TRBJ1-1 | - | TRBV12-3/TRBV12-4 | TGTGCCAGCAGTTTAATCCCACTTGAAGCTTTCTTT | CASSLIPLEAFF
- | TRBJ1-2 | TRBD1 | TRBV27 | TGTGCCAGCAGTGTAATGAGGGGGCAGGGCTACACCTTC | CASSVMRGQGYTF
- | TRBJ1-4 | TRBD1 | TRBV10-3 | TGTGCCATCAGCAGGACAGGGGCCGGGAATGAAAAACTGTTTTTT | CAISRTGAGNEKLFF
- | TRBJ2-1 | - | TRBV18 | TGTGCCAGCTCACCGAGAGCTGAGGGTAACAATGAGCAGTTCTTC | CASSPRAEGNNEQFF
- | TRBJ1-2 | - | TRBV6-5 | TGTGCCACCTTCAAGGAGACTCTGCTTCATGGCTACACCTTC | CATFKETLLHGYTF